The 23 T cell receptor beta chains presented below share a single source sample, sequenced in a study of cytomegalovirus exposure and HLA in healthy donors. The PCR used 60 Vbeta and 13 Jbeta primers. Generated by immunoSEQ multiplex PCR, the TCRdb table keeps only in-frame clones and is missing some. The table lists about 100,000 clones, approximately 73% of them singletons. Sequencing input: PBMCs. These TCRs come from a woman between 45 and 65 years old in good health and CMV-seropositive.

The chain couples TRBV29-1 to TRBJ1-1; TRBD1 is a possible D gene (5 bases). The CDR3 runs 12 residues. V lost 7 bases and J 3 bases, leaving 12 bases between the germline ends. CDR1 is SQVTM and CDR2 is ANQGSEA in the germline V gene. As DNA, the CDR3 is TGCAGCGGTAAACGCAGGGACACTGAAGCTTTCTTT. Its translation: CSGKRRDTEAFF.

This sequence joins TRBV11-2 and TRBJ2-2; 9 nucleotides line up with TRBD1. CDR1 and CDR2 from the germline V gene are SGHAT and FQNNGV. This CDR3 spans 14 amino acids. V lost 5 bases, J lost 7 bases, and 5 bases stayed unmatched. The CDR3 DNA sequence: TGTGCCAGCAGCCCGGACAGGGGAGACGGGGAGCTGTTTTTT. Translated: CASSPDRGDGELFF.

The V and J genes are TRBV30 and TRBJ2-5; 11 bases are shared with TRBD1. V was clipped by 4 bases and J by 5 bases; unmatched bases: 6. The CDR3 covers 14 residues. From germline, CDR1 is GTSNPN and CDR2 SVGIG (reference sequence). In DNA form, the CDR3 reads TGTGCCTGGAATCCGGGACAGGGGGATGAGACCCAGTACTTC. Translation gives CAWNPGQGDETQYF.

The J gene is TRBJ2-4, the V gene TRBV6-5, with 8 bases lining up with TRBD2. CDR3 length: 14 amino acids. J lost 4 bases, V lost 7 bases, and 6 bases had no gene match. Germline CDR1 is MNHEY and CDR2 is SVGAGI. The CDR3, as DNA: TGTGCCAGCACTGACGGGACTAGGAAAAACATTCAGTACTTC. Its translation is CASTDGTRKNIQYF.

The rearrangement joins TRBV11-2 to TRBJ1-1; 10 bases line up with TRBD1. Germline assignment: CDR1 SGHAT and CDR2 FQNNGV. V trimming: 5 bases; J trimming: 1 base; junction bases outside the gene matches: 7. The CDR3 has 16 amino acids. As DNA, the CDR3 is TGTGCCAGCAGCACAGGGGGACAGGGGAAGAACACTGAAGCTTTCTTT. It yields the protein CASSTGGQGKNTEAFF.

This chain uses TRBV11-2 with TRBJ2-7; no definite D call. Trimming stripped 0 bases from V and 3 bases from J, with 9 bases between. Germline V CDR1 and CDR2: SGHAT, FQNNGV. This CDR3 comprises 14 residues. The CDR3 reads CASSLDQGVYEQYF. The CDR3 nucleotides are TGTGCCAGCAGCTTAGATCAAGGAGTCTACGAGCAGTACTTC.

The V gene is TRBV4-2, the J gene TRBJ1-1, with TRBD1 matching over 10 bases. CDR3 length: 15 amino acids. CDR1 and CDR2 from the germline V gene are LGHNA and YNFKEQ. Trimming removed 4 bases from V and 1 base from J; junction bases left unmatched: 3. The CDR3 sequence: CASSRQGARNTEAFF. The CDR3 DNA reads TGTGCCAGCAGCCGACAGGGGGCACGGAACACTGAAGCTTTCTTT.

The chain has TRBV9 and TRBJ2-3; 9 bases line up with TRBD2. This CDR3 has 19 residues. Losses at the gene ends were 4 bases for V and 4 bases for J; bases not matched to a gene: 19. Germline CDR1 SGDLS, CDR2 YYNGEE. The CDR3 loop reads CASSFTPSEWREGADTQYF. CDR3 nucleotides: TGTGCCAGCAGCTTCACGCCCTCGGAGTGGCGGGAGGGCGCAGATACGCAGTATTTT.

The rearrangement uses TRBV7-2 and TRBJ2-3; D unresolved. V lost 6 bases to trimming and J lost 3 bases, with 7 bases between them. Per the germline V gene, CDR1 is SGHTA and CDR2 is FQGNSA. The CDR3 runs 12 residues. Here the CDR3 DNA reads TGTGCCAGCAGGCCTAGGACAGATACGCAGTATTTT. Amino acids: CASRPRTDTQYF. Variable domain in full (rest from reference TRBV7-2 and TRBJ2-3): GAGVSQSPSNKVTEKGKDVELRCDPISGHTALYWYRQSLGQGLEFLIYFQGNSAPDKSGLPSDRFSAERTGGSVSTLTIQRTQQEDSAVYLCASRPRTDTQYFGPGTRLTVL.

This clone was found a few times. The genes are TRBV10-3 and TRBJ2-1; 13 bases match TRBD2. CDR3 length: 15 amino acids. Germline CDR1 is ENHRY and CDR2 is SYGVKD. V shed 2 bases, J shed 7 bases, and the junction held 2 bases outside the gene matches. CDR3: CAISEGTSGTNEQFF. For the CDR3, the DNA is TGTGCCATCAGTGAGGGGACTAGCGGGACGAATGAGCAGTTCTTC.

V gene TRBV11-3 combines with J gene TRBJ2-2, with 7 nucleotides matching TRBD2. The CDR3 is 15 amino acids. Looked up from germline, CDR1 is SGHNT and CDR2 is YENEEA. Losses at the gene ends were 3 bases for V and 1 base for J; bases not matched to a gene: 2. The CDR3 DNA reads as TGTGCCAGCAGCTTCGGCGGGAGGAACACCGGGGAGCTGTTTTTT. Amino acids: CASSFGGRNTGELFF.

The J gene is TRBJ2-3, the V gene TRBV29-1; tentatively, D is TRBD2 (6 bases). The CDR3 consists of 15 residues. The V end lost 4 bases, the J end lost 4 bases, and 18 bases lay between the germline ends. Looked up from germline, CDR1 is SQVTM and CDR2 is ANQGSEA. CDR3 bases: TGCAGCGTTGTACGCGGGACGGCCCGTGCAGATACGCAGTATTTT. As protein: CSVVRGTARADTQYF.

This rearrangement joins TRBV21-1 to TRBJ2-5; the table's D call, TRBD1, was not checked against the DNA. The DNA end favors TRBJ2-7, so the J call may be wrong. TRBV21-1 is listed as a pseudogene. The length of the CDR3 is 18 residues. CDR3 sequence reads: CASSKPLGNRGRPDEQYF. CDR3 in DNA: TGTGCCAGCAGCAAACCGCTCGGCAACAGGGGAAGACCAGACGAGCAGTACTTC.

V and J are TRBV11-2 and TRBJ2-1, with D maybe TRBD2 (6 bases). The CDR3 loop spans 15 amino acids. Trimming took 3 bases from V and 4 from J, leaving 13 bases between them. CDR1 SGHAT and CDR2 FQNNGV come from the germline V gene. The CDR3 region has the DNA TGTGCCAGCAGCTTGAGCGGGTCGACGTACAATGAGCAGTTCTTC. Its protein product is CASSLSGSTYNEQFF.

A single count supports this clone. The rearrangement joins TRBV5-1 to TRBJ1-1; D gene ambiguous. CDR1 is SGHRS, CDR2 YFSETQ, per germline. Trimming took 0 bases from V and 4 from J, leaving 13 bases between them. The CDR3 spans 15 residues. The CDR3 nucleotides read TGCGCCAGCAGCTTGGCCGCGGGGAGGCTCACTGAAGCTTTCTTT. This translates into CASSLAAGRLTEAFF.

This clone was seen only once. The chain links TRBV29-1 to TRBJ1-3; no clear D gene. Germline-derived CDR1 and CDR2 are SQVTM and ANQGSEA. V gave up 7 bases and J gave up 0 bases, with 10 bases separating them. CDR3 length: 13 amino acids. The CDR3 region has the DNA TGCAGCGCGTATCTTGTCTCTGGAAACACCATATATTTT. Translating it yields CSAYLVSGNTIYF.

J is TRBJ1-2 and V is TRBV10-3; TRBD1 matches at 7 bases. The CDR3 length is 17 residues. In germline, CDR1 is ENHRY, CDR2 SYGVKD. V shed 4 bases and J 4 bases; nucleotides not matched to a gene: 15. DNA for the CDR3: TGTGCCATCAGTGTAGGGATTCGAGAAGGGGGCCCCTATGGCTACACCTTC. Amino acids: CAISVGIREGGPYGYTF.

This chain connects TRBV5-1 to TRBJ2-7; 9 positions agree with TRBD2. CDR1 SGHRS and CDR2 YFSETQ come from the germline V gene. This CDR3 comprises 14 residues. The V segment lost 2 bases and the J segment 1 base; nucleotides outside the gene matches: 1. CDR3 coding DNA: TGCGCCAGCAGCTTCAGCGGGGGGTCCTACGAGCAGTACTTC. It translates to CASSFSGGSYEQYF.

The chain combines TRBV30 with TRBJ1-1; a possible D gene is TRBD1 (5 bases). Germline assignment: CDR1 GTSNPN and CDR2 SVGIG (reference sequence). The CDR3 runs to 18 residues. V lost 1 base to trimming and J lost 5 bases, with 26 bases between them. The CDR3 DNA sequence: TGTGCCTGGAGTGCAGAACGGGACTATTCTATACTCGTTACTGAAGCTTTCTTT. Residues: CAWSAERDYSILVTEAFF.

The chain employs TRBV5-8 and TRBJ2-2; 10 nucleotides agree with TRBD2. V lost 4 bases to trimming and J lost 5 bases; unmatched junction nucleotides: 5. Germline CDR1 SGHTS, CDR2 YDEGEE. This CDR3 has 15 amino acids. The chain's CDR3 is CASSRGLASTGELFF. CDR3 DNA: TGTGCCAGCAGCCGGGGACTAGCGAGTACCGGGGAGCTGTTTTTT.

Here the CDR3 DNA reads TGTGCCAGCAGCTTAGCGCAATTCGGGAGGGGCGGGATGACTTTCTTT. Translated, it gives CASSLAQFGRGGMTFF. V usage is TRBV7-2 and J usage is TRBJ1-1; weak D call: TRBD1 (5 bases). In germline, CDR1 is SGHTA, CDR2 FQGNSA. V was clipped by 0 bases and J by 12 bases, with 23 bases between them. The CDR3 is 16 residues long. The whole variable domain, remainder taken from reference TRBV7-2 and TRBJ1-1, is GAGVSQSPSNKVTEKGKDVELRCDPISGHTALYWYRQSLGQGLEFLIYFQGNSAPDKSGLPSDRFSAERTGGSVSTLTIQRTQQEDSAVYLCASSLAQFGRGGMTFFGQGTRLTVV.

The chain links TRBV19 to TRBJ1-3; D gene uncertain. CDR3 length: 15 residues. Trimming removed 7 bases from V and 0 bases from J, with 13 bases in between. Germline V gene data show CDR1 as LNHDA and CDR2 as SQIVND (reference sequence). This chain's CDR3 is CASMEIGSSGNTIYF. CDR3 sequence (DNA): TGTGCCAGTATGGAAATAGGGAGCTCTGGAAACACCATATATTTT.

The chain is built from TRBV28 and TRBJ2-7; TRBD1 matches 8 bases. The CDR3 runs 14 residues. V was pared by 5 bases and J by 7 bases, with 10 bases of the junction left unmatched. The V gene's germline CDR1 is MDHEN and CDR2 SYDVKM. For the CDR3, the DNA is TGTGCCAGCAGTCCGGGGACAGGCCCTAGGGAGCAGTACTTC. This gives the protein CASSPGTGPREQYF.